This TCR beta chain was identified during a study of CD8 T cells in ankylosing spondylitis. General study results and limits: Peripheral blood samples showed relatively rare disease-linked clones, and these clones were CD8+. The study identified a TCR beta motif of roughly eight highly homologous variants that appeared characteristic of ankylosing spondylitis blood. Prior literature has documented some motif variants in synovial fluid and blood from reactive arthritis.

The sample holds a few counts of this clonotype. Antigen: not known. A single record per CDR3 protein comes from TCRdb applying MiXCR to the 5' RACE reads. The sample carries some 840,000 distinct CDR3 sequences, 12% recorded once. V was shortened by 5 bases and J by 4 bases, with 13 bases between the two germline ends. Per the germline V gene, CDR1 is SGHRS and CDR2 is YFSETQ. The CDR3 sequence is 13 residues long. The sequence derives from a male donor with ankylosing spondylitis. The V and J genes are TRBV5-1 and TRBJ2-7, with a tentative D call TRBD2 (6 bases). The sample consisted of blood, either unsorted or a sorted T cell fraction (not recorded which). The CDR3 sequence is CASRRDRVYEQYF. Written as DNA, the CDR3 is TGCGCCAGCAGGCGGGACCGTGTTTACGAGCAGTACTTC.